The source of this T cell receptor (beta chain) is a study of early T cells in non-severe SARS-CoV-2 infection. TCRdb analysed the 5' RACE reads with MiXCR anew, one entry per CDR3 protein. The sample holds about 30,000 distinct CDR3 sequences, under 7.5% seen once. The germline gives CDR1 SQVTM, CDR2 ANQGSEA. Trimming removed 3 bases from V and 3 bases from J, with 15 bases in between. The CDR3 has 14 amino acids. This clonotype was picked up a small number of times. Sequencing was carried out using whole blood. The chain links TRBV29-1 to TRBJ2-7; D not resolved. The receptor was derived from an adult who was a healthcare worker with PCR-confirmed SARS-CoV-2 infection or an uninfected control (not recorded which). CDR3 in amino acids: CSVEVGESNYEQYF. CDR3 sequence (DNA): TGCAGCGTTGAGGTTGGTGAGTCGAACTACGAGCAGTACTTC.